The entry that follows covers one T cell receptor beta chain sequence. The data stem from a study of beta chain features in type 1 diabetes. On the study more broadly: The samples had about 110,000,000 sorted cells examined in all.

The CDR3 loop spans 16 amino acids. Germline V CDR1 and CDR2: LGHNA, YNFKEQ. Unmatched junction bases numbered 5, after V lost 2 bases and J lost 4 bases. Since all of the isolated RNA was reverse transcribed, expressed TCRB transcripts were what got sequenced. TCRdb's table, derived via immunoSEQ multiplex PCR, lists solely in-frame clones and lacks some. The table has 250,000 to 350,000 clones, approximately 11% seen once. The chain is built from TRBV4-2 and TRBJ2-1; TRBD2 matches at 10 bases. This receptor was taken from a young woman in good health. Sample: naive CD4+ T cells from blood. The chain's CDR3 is CASSQFVAGGYNEQFF. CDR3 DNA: TGTGCCAGCAGCCAATTCGTAGCGGGAGGATACAATGAGCAGTTCTTC.